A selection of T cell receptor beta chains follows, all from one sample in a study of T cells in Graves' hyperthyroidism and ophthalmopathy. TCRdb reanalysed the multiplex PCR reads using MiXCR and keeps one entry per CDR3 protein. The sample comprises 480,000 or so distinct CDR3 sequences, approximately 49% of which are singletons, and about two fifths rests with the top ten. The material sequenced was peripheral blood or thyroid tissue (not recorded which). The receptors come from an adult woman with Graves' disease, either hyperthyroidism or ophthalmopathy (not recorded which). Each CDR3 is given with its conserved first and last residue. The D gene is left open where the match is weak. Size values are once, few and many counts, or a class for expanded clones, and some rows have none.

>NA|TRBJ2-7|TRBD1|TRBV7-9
TGTGCCAGCAGCTTCGACAGGGGGAGTGTTGGCGAGCAGTACTTC
CASSFDRGSVGEQYF
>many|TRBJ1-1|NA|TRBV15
TGTGCCACCAGCAGAGAAGGTTACACTGAAGCTTTCTTT
CATSREGYTEAFF
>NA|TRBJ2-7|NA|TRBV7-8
TGTGCCAGCAGCTCAAACGACCTCCACGAGCAGTACTTC
CASSSNDLHEQYF
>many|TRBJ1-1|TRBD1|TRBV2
TGTGCCAGCACCGGGGACAGGAACACTGAAGCTTTCTTT
CASTGDRNTEAFF
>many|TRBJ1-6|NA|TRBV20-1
TGCAGTGCTAAGACAGAGAATAATTCACCCCTCCACTTT
CSAKTENNSPLHF
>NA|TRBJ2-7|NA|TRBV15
TGTGCCACCAGCAGAGCGTACTACGAGCAGTACTTC
CATSRAYYEQYF
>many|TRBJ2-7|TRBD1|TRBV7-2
TGTGCCAGCAGCTCCAGGACAGGTTTCTCCTACGAGCAGTACTTC
CASSSRTGFSYEQYF
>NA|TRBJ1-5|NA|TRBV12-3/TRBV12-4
TGTGCCAGCAGTTTCATGGGGCAGCCCCAGCATTTT
CASSFMGQPQHF
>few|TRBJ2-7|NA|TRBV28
TGTGCCAGCAGTCCCATTGTCGGACAGACGTACGAGCAGTACTTC
CASSPIVGQTYEQYF
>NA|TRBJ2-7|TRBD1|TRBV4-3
TGCGCCAGCAGCCAAACCTTGGGACAGGGGGTCTACGAGCAGTACTTC
CASSQTLGQGVYEQYF
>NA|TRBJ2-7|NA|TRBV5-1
TGCGCCAGCAGCTTGGACCTAGGAAACTACGAGCAGTACTTC
CASSLDLGNYEQYF
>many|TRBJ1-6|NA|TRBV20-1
TGCAGATCCCCGGGTCTACTCTATAATTCACCCCTCCACTTT
CRSPGLLYNSPLHF
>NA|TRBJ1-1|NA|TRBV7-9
TGTGCCAGCAGCCGTTATCCTATCGGGGCAAGGGTCACTGAAGCTTTCTTT
CASSRYPIGARVTEAFF
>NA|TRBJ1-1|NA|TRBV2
TGTGCCAGCAGTTTTTCCGGGAAAACTGAAGCTTTCTTT
CASSFSGKTEAFF
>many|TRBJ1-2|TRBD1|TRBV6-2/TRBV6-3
TGTGCCAGCAGGCCGGCAGGGGGAGGCTACACCTTC
CASRPAGGGYTF
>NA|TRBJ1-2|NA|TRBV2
TGTGCCAGCAGAGAAGGGAATAACTATGGCTACACCTTC
CASREGNNYGYTF
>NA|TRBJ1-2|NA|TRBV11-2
TGTGCCAGCAGCTTCTCCGTGGGGGCTTACACCTTC
CASSFSVGAYTF
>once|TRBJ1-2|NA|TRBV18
TGTGCCAGCTCACCGGTTGAGAGACCCCACGGCCCGGTGTTC
CASSPVERPHGPVF
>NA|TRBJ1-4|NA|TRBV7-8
TGTGCCAGCAGCACATGGATGGGGGGATCGCGTGAAAAACTGTTTTTT
CASSTWMGGSREKLFF
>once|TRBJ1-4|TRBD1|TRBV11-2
TGTGCCAGCAGCTCCTCCCCCGGGACAGCAAATGAAAAACTGTTTTTT
CASSSSPGTANEKLFF
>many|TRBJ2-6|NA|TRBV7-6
TGTGCCAGCAGCTTATCGGTCTCTGGGGCCAACGTCCTGACTTTC
CASSLSVSGANVLTF
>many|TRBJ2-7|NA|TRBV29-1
TGCAGCGTTGGGAAATACGAGGGGGGCGAGCAGTACTTC
CSVGKYEGGEQYF
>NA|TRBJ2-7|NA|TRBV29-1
TGCAGCGCCTCTAGCGAGGCCTACGAGCAGTACTTC
CSASSEAYEQYF
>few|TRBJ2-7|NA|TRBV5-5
TGTGCCAGCAGCCTCAGGGTCGTCCACGAGCAGTACTTC
CASSLRVVHEQYF
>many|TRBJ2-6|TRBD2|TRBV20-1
TGCAGTGCGATGGCCGGGGGGTCTGGGGCCAACGTCCTGACTTTC
CSAMAGGSGANVLTF
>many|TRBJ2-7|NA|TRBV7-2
TGTGCCAGCAGCTTCGGGCGGGGATCCTACGAGCAGTACTTC
CASSFGRGSYEQYF